Each of the 20 T cell receptor beta chains below was sequenced from the same sample in a study of T-cell reconstitution after alpha-beta-depleted transplantation in children. The TCRbeta library incorporated unique molecular identifiers. TCRdb used MiXCR to reprocess the PCR reads, holding one entry per CDR3 protein. The profile covers 200,000 to 250,000 distinct CDR3 sequences, with 9.7% appearing a single time and 5.1% taken by the ten largest. This specimen was PBMCs from the stem cell graft donor, taken from the stem cell graft. Receptor source: a human donor who donated a stem cell graft to a child with SCID.

This clonotype showed up many times. V usage is TRBV3-1 and J usage is TRBJ2-1; D might be TRBD1 or TRBD2, each matching 6 bases. Germline assignment: CDR1 LGHDT and CDR2 YNNKEL (reference sequence). Trimming removed 4 bases from V and 3 bases from J, with 19 bases in between. CDR3 length: 17 amino acids. The CDR3 nucleotides are TGTGCCAGCAGCCCCCTCATGGAGGGGGGCTTCTACAATGAGCAGTTCTTC. Translation gives CASSPLMEGGFYNEQFF.

This clonotype was observed many times. This chain connects TRBV3-1 to TRBJ2-3; a weak D match, TRBD2 (5 bases). Germline V lookup: CDR1 LGHDT, CDR2 YNNKEL (reference sequence). The CDR3 loop spans 14 amino acids. Deletions cut 4 bases from V and 1 base from J, with 9 bases between. CDR3 sequence: CASSPLGGTDTQYF. CDR3 DNA sequence: TGTGCCAGCAGCCCCCTCGGGGGCACAGATACGCAGTATTTT.

This clonotype was counted at least ten times. The V call is TRBV20-1, the J call TRBJ2-2, with TRBD2 as a possible D gene (5 bases). Trimming removed 6 bases from V and 3 bases from J, with 8 bases in between. This CDR3 contains 12 residues. Germline CDR1 DFQATT, CDR2 SNEGSKA (reference sequence). The CDR3 sequence is CSASGDTGELFF. CDR3 in DNA: TGCAGTGCGTCCGGGGACACCGGGGAGCTGTTTTTT.

This clonotype was recorded at least ten times. The chain combines TRBV20-1 with TRBJ1-5; D might be TRBD1 (5 bases). This CDR3 comprises 14 residues. Germline V gene lookup returns CDR1 DFQATT and CDR2 SNEGSKA (reference sequence). Trimming cost V 3 bases and J 11 bases, with 20 bases left between them. The CDR3 protein is CSARGQGSGQAQHF. The CDR3 DNA follows: TGCAGTGCTAGGGGGCAGGGTAGTGGGCAGGCCCAGCATTTT.

This clonotype was seen ten or more times. CDR3 bases: TGTGCCAGCTCACCCCGACCTCAGCCCCAGCATTTT. It yields the protein CASSPRPQPQHF. The chain uses TRBV18 and TRBJ1-5; no clear D. The ends were cut back, 3 bases at V and 6 bases at J, with 6 bases in the middle. From germline, CDR1 is KGHSH and CDR2 LQKENI. The CDR3 length is 12 residues.

The V and J genes are TRBV5-1 and TRBJ1-1; 9 nucleotides align to TRBD1. V lost 2 bases, J lost 0 bases, and 5 bases stayed unmatched. The V gene's germline CDR1 is SGHRS and CDR2 YFSETQ. The CDR3 is 16 residues long. The CDR3 sequence is CASSLQGARLNTEAFF. As DNA, the CDR3 is TGCGCCAGCAGCTTACAGGGGGCCAGGTTGAACACTGAAGCTTTCTTT.

This clonotype was picked up many times. The chain links TRBV20-1 to TRBJ2-3; 10 bases are shared with TRBD2. The length of the CDR3 is 15 residues. J was trimmed by 2 bases and V by 3 bases; bases with no gene match: 5. Germline V gene sequence: CDR1 DFQATT, CDR2 SNEGSKA (reference sequence). CDR3 protein: CSASGLAVTTDTQYF. In nucleotides, the CDR3 is TGCAGTGCTAGCGGACTAGCGGTGACCACAGATACGCAGTATTTT.

The rearrangement links TRBV29-1 to TRBJ2-7, with 10 bases matching TRBD1. Germline lookup yields CDR1 SQVTM and CDR2 ANQGSEA. CDR3 length: 13 amino acids. V was pared by 5 bases and J by 3 bases, with 4 bases of the junction left unmatched. CDR3 nucleotides: TGCAGCGTTTCCGGGACAGGGGACTACGAGCAGTACTTC. It translates to CSVSGTGDYEQYF.

Many counts were recorded for this clonotype. The chain has TRBV6-4 and TRBJ2-3; 7 nucleotides match TRBD1. There are 14 residues in the CDR3. Germline CDR1 MRHNA, CDR2 SNTAGT. V lost 4 bases, J lost 2 bases, and 3 bases stayed unmatched. Here the CDR3 reads CASSGDSHTDTQYF. CDR3 sequence (DNA): TGTGCCAGCAGTGGGGACAGCCACACAGATACGCAGTATTTT.

This clonotype was found many times. V and J are TRBV12-3 or TRBV12-4 and TRBJ2-3; 12 positions match TRBD2. V lost 8 bases, J lost 0 bases, and 12 bases stayed unmatched. This CDR3 spans 18 amino acids. The CDR3 is CASRGRYGTSGSTDTQYF. In DNA, the CDR3 is TGTGCCAGCCGGGGCCGCTACGGGACTAGCGGGAGCACAGATACGCAGTATTTT.

Many counts were recorded for this clonotype. The chain recombines TRBV12-3 or TRBV12-4 with TRBJ2-3, with 7 bases aligning to TRBD2. Trimming at V came to 6 bases and at J to 8 bases, leaving 17 bases not matched to a gene. This CDR3 comprises 16 residues. CDR3 sequence: CASSRPTSALTITQYF. CDR3 nucleotide sequence: TGTGCCAGCAGCCGACCTACTAGCGCGCTCACAATTACGCAGTATTTT.

The V and J genes are TRBV19 and TRBJ1-1; D is perhaps TRBD1 (6 bases). The germline V gene has CDR1 LNHDA and CDR2 SQIVND (reference sequence). This CDR3 is 13 amino acids long. Trimming cost V 8 bases and J 0 bases, with 10 bases left between them. CDR3 coding DNA: TGTGCCAGTCAGGGGTACATGAACACTGAAGCTTTCTTT. It specifies CASQGYMNTEAFF.

Details on this clonotype: A single base separates this from a much larger clone, so it may be a read error. CDR3 amino acids: CASSTKGQLNNQPQHF. CDR3 bases: TGCGCCAGCAGCACGAAAGGACAGTTAAACAATCAGCCCCAGCATTTT. V and J are TRBV5-1 and TRBJ1-5; D may be TRBD1 (6 bases). Trimming took off 4 bases at V and 3 bases at J, with 17 bases between the two ends. The CDR3 length is 16 residues. Germline CDR1 and CDR2: SGHRS and YFSETQ.

Worth noting for this clonotype: A junction boundary mismatches the germline segment, possibly from a read error. The gene calls are TRBV4-1 and TRBJ1-1, with a tentative D call TRBD1 (6 bases). The CDR3 contains 15 residues. Germline loops: CDR1 MGHRA, CDR2 YSYEKL. CDR3 in DNA: TGCGCCAGCAGCCGCCTACAGGGAAGAGGCACTGAAACTTTCTTT. This sequence encodes CASSRLQGRGTETFF.

This clonotype was observed at least ten times. The chain recombines TRBV4-1 with TRBJ2-7, with D perhaps TRBD1 or TRBD2 (7 bases each). This CDR3 has 16 amino acids. The V end lost 0 bases, the J end lost 2 bases, and 14 bases lay between the germline ends. Per the germline V gene, CDR1 is MGHRA and CDR2 is YSYEKL. CDR3 sequence reads: CASSQDQGGVTYEQYF. CDR3 DNA sequence: TGCGCCAGCAGCCAAGATCAGGGGGGGGTGACCTACGAGCAGTACTTC.

Many counts were recorded for this clonotype. The chain is built from TRBV18 and TRBJ2-3, with 14 bases matching TRBD2. The CDR3 runs 16 residues. Unmatched junction bases numbered 3, after V lost 3 bases and J lost 4 bases. Germline CDR1 and CDR2: KGHSH and LQKENI. The CDR3 reads CASSPGLAGGPDTQYF. Written as DNA, the CDR3 is TGTGCCAGCTCACCCGGACTAGCGGGGGGACCAGATACGCAGTATTTT.

This clonotype appeared many times. The chain employs TRBV5-1 and TRBJ1-4, with 8 bases that match TRBD1. The length of the CDR3 is 15 residues. Germline V lookup: CDR1 SGHRS, CDR2 YFSETQ. V lost 2 bases to trimming and J lost 6 bases; unmatched junction nucleotides: 6. This chain's CDR3 is CASSFQGASDEKLFF. In DNA form, the CDR3 reads TGCGCCAGCAGCTTTCAGGGGGCGTCGGATGAAAAACTGTTTTTT.

This clonotype was found many times. The chain recombines TRBV3-1 with TRBJ2-1; D tentatively reads TRBD1 or TRBD2 (6 bases each). This CDR3 contains 12 residues. Between the trimmed V and J ends, which lost 2 bases and 12 bases, there was a span of 11 bases. Germline values: CDR1 LGHDT, CDR2 YNNKEL (reference sequence). DNA of the CDR3: TGTGCCAGCAGCCAACTAGGAGGGGGGCAGTTCTTC. This translates into CASSQLGGGQFF.

This clonotype was picked up many times. The rearrangement uses TRBV7-2 and TRBJ1-3; no firm D call. Trimming stripped 1 base from V and 6 bases from J, with 10 bases between. The CDR3 contains 14 residues. Germline V gene data show CDR1 as SGHTA and CDR2 as FQGNSA. CDR3 nucleotides: TGTGCCAGCAGCTTAGAGCCAGCCCTAAACACCATATATTTT. Translated, it gives CASSLEPALNTIYF.

This clonotype showed up many times. The chain combines TRBV7-8 with TRBJ2-7; TRBD2 is a possible D gene (6 bases). This CDR3 has 12 amino acids. V lost 2 bases and J 4 bases, leaving 6 bases between the germline ends. Germline CDR1 is SGHVS and CDR2 is FQNEAQ. The CDR3 bases are TGTGCCAGCAGCTTACTAGCGTACGAGCAGTACTTC. The encoded protein is CASSLLAYEQYF.